This T cell receptor beta chain was captured by sequencing in a study of shared clonotypes between healthy human individuals. V was pared by 7 bases and J by 4 bases, with 16 bases of the junction left unmatched. The length of the CDR3 is 17 residues. Germline CDR1 SEHNR, CDR2 FQNEAQ (reference sequence). Notes on this clone: Its antigen remains unidentified.

Notes on the study in general: In general, naive subsets displayed greater estimated richness than memory subsets did.

The deep-level immunoSEQ assay was used. Each subset's genomic DNA was shared equally among a number of immunoSEQ plates. Sequencing was performed with immunoSEQ multiplex PCR; in TCRdb, only in-frame clones are kept and a portion is missing. The sample shows millions of clones, around 90% of them seen only once. The sequencing sample was made of naive CD4+ T cells sorted from blood. Subset in this sample: CD45RA+ positively selected. The chain combines TRBV7-9 with TRBJ1-2; 9 nucleotides align to TRBD1. The receptor was isolated from a man aged 18 to 30 in good health. The CDR3, as DNA: TGTGCCAGCACCACTGAGACCGGGACAGGGAAAATCTATGGCTACACCTTC. Translation: CASTTETGTGKIYGYTF.